This T cell receptor beta chain is drawn from a study of shared clonotypes between healthy human individuals (dated by TCRdb to 2020 to 2022). For the wider study: The cohort included a few men and a couple of women between 18 and 49 years of age. Per donor, three plates each were used for CD4 naive and CD4 memory, two for CD8 naive, and one for CD8 memory. To estimate repertoire size and how much clonotypes are shared between individuals, the study performed deep sequencing of blood TCR repertoires from roughly five healthy adults. To increase sequencing depth and limit assay-specific biases, TCR repertoire library preparation and sequencing were carried out by different laboratories using diverse techniques. Leukapheresis yielded between about 0.94 and 9 billion PBMCs per donor. General conclusions and limits of the study: Sampling was restricted to blood, and TCR repertoires in tissues likely differ from the TCR repertoires found in blood. Higher generation probabilities were observed for clonotypes shared by all four sorted-subset donors than for non-shared clonotypes. Naive subsets generally had larger estimated clonotype richness than memory subsets did. Rarefaction of sorted-subset datasets indicated incomplete sequencing despite the large sequencing depth. The genetic and exposure-history diversity represented was limited by the small number of donors. Across a few donors, about 5.2% of naive CD4, roughly 3.8% of naive CD8, 2.3% of memory CD4, and approximately 0.4% of memory CD8 clonotypes were shared. Pairwise subsampling indicated that sequencing depth was expected to affect the degree of clonotype sharing among donors.

CD8 naive samples were CD45RO-negative cells positively selected for CCR7, giving a CD45RA+CCR7+ population that excluded TemRA cells. The donors were healthy, HIV-negative adults with no recently reported acute infections or vaccinations. Every donor was a Caucasian adult living in Nashville, Tennessee, USA. After blood collection by leukapheresis, PBMCs were isolated using Ficoll-Histopaque density gradient centrifugation and then cryopreserved in the vapor phase of liquid nitrogen. Purity and quantity of every magnetically sorted T cell population were checked by analytical flow cytometry. Genomic DNA was isolated from every sorted fraction and measured by UV absorbance on a Nanodrop 2000c. About this clone itself: Its antigen is unknown. Qualities for individual bases were not recorded, and no much larger clone is one base off.

Using the deep immunoSEQ assay, multiplex PCR amplified TCR CDR3 regions from genomic DNA. Extracted genomic DNA from each cell subset was distributed evenly across all wells of several immunoSEQ 96-well plates, and each plate was treated as a replicate. Each replicate PCR for sorted subsets received around 200 ng genomic DNA, equal to 30,000 or so T cell genomes. Purified libraries were quantified with a Qubit 3.0 fluorometer, sized on a Bioanalyzer 2100, and re-quantified with the KAPA Library Quantification kit. A separate single-read 150-cycle Illumina NextSeq 550 flow cell was used to sequence each immunoSEQ 96-well plate. As for the original processing: Because only junctional sequences without quality scores were contained in the immunoSEQ output, filtering matching that applied to full-length reads could not be performed. Sequences were annotated with PyIR, a Python wrapper for IgBLAST v1.9, using IMGT germline references to assign V/J genes and CDR3. Any read was removed if the V/J assignment was weak (E-value above 1e-6), the CDR3 was missing, or the read contained stop codons, out-of-frame junctions, or ambiguous translated residues. A V3J clonotype was defined by an identical inferred V gene, J gene, and CDR3 amino acid sequence. Percentage overlap between repertoires was computed as shared unique clonotypes divided by the size of the smaller repertoire. Richness of each repertoire was evaluated using RTK rarefaction, the Chao1 estimator, and Recon v2.1 estimates of unobserved clonotypes. Generation probabilities were computed with OLGA for all TCRbeta clonotypes obtained by the gDNA method from a few donors. The table was pulled from immuneACCESS by TCRdb, which kept in-frame rearrangements only. Such tables lose some clones; where checked, under half of the loss comes from unresolved V genes, and the rest has no known cause. From that table come the V and J calls and clone size; the DNA was used to work out D and trimming. This sample is represented by some 2.1 million clones; approximately 92% of them were singletons. Clones ranked in the top ten supply 1.5% to 2% of the sample.

From the cysteine through the phenylalanine, the CDR3 covers 15 amino acids. The CDR3 DNA has 45 bases and is translated from base 1. CDR1 and CDR2 are drawn from the germline V gene: SGHVS, FQNEAQ. V is reduced by 2 bases and J by 4 bases, leaving a spacing of 12 bases between them. The rearrangement joined TRBV7-8 to TRBJ1-3; TRBD1 is possibly the D segment (6 matching bases). This receptor was obtained from a man between 18 and 29 years old in good health. Some clones in this sample may be carry-over from other donors' samples. The sequencing sample was made of naive CD8+ T cells from PBMCs. Per the publication, the cell subset or site label means: CD45RA+CCR7+. The CDR3 is CASSLRGALGNTIYF. The nucleotides are TGTGCCAGCAGCTTACGGGGGGCTCTAGGAAACACCATATATTTT.